Presented here are 8 T cell receptor beta chains from one specimen sequenced in a study of graft-versus-host responses after intestinal transplantation. The protocol was immunoSEQ multiplex PCR, while the TCRdb copy is restricted to in-frame clones and leaves out a portion. This table has over 65,000 clones, around 93% appearing once. No antigen has been identified for these receptors. Sequenced material: unstimulated CD8+ T cells sorted from spleen or lymph node cells, taken before transplant. The receptors were gathered from a human donor who was the organ donor for an intestinal transplant.

This chain links TRBV5-5 with TRBJ1-2; a possible D gene is TRBD1 (5 bases). Trimming removed 2 bases at V and 6 bases at J, with 20 bases between. The CDR3 is 16 amino acids. Germline V gene data show CDR1 as SGHKS and CDR2 as YYEKEE (reference sequence). DNA for the CDR3: TGTGCCAGCAGCTTAGCCGTTCTCGGGACTGTAGATGGCTACACCTTC. Translated, it gives CASSLAVLGTVDGYTF.

J is TRBJ2-7 and V is TRBV10-3; the D is unclear. CDR1 ENHRY and CDR2 SYGVKD come from the germline V gene. The CDR3 is 13 amino acids. V shed 4 bases and J shed 3 bases, with 10 bases lying between them. Here the CDR3 DNA reads TGTGCCATCAGTGTGTCAGGACGCTACGAGCAGTACTTC. Translation gives CAISVSGRYEQYF.

As for this clone: At the DNA level, this CDR3 is encoded by other sequences in the same sample as well. The gene calls are TRBV19 and TRBJ2-7; 11 bases match TRBD2. Trimming cost V 2 bases and J 1 base; bases outside gene matches: 4. This CDR3 contains 16 residues. From germline, CDR1 is LNHDA and CDR2 SQIVND (reference sequence). DNA for the CDR3: TGTGCCAGTAGTATAACCGGGACTAGCGGTTCCTACGAGCAGTACTTC. This sequence encodes CASSITGTSGSYEQYF.

The rearrangement uses TRBV4-1 and TRBJ2-3, with unresolved D. V was cut by 3 bases and J by 6 bases, with 7 bases left in between. The CDR3 extends over 12 amino acids. Germline V gene lookup returns CDR1 MGHRA and CDR2 YSYEKL. CDR3 coding DNA: TGCGCCAGCAGCCAGAACTGGGATACGCAGTATTTT. The encoded protein is CASSQNWDTQYF.

The chain couples TRBV6-1 to TRBJ1-2; 10 nucleotides agree with TRBD1. With 7 bases clipped from V and 5 bases from J, the junction kept 7 bases outside the gene matches. Germline values: CDR1 MNHNS, CDR2 SASEGT. This CDR3 spans 14 amino acids. CDR3 residues: CASNGGTGVYGYTF. CDR3 coding DNA: TGTGCCAGCAACGGAGGGACAGGGGTTTATGGCTACACCTTC.

This clone occurred once. This rearrangement joins TRBV27 to TRBJ2-1; D unclear. The germline V gene encodes CDR1 MNHEY and CDR2 SMNVEV (reference sequence). CDR3 length: 11 amino acids. The V gene lost 6 bases and the J gene lost 8 bases, with 8 bases spanning the gap. As DNA, the CDR3 is TGTGCCAGCAGGAGGTGGGATGAGCAGTTCTTC. It yields the protein CASRRWDEQFF.

The chain is built from TRBV7-8 and TRBJ1-2; no reliable D call. Trimming cost V 3 bases and J 5 bases, with 13 bases left between them. From germline, CDR1 is SGHVS and CDR2 FQNEAQ. The CDR3 loop spans 14 amino acids. CDR3 sequence: CASSFGRSLYGYTF. The CDR3 DNA is TGTGCCAGCAGCTTTGGCAGATCACTGTATGGCTACACCTTC.

The chain combines TRBV9 with TRBJ2-5; maybe TRBD1 (6 bases). CDR1 is SGDLS, CDR2 YYNGEE, per germline. V was cut by 0 bases and J by 2 bases, with 11 bases left in between. CDR3 length: 15 residues. CDR3: CASSVGTAVQETQYF. In DNA form, the CDR3 reads TGTGCCAGCAGCGTAGGGACAGCCGTTCAAGAGACCCAGTACTTC.